What follows are 30 T cell receptor beta chains derived from one specimen sequenced in a study of blood T cell repertoires in COVID-19. Sequenced by immunoSEQ multiplex PCR; TCRdb stores in-frame clones only, minus some. The sample has 60,000 to 100,000 clones, over 85% seen once. Sequencing was done on a sample of peripheral blood. Receptors originate from a man aged 50-60 years with active COVID-19.

This rearrangement joins TRBV5-1 to TRBJ2-1; D might be TRBD2 (5 bases). There are 15 residues in the CDR3. Trimming shortened V by 4 bases and J by 4 bases, and 15 bases separated the two germline ends. CDR1 and CDR2 from the germline V gene are SGHRS and YFSETQ. The CDR3 sequence is CASSGESMGYNEQFF. CDR3 sequence (DNA): TGCGCCAGCAGCGGGGAGTCTATGGGATACAATGAGCAGTTCTTC. Combining the CDR3 with reference TRBV5-1 and TRBJ2-1 gives the whole variable domain KAGVTQTPRYLIKTRGQQVTLSCSPISGHRSVSWYQQTPGQGLQFLFEYFSETQRNKGNFPGRFSGRQFSNSRSEMNVSTLELGDSALYLCASSGESMGYNEQFFGPGTRLTVL.

This sequence joins TRBV7-4 and TRBJ1-4, with D possibly matching TRBD1 (5 bases). V dropped 4 bases and J dropped 6 bases, with 18 bases sitting between them. The CDR3 consists of 16 residues. Germline lookup yields CDR1 SGHVT and CDR2 SQSDAQ. This chain's CDR3 is CASSYPPGGDHEKLFF. The CDR3 nucleotides are TGTGCCAGCAGCTACCCCCCCGGGGGGGACCATGAAAAACTGTTTTTT.

This clone was seen just once. This chain links TRBV29-1 with TRBJ2-6; 7 positions match TRBD1. With V trimmed by 6 bases and J by 2 bases, 7 bases remained unmatched. The CDR3 length is 15 residues. Germline-derived CDR1 and CDR2 are SQVTM and ANQGSEA. DNA for the CDR3: TGCAGCGTCGCCGTCGGGACAGCTGGGGCCAACGTCCTGACTTTC. Its translation: CSVAVGTAGANVLTF.

The chain carries TRBV12-5 and TRBJ2-3; 12 bases are shared with TRBD2. J was trimmed by 2 bases and V by 7 bases; bases with no gene match: 13. There are 18 residues in the CDR3. Germline CDR1 and CDR2: LGHNT and FRNRAP. CDR3 sequence (DNA): TGTGCTAGTGCCCAGACTAGCGGGGGTTTGCGGGACACAGATACGCAGTATTTT. This encodes CASAQTSGGLRDTDTQYF.

This rearrangement joins TRBV5-1 to TRBJ2-1; weak D call: TRBD2 (5 bases). This CDR3 comprises 13 residues. Germline CDR1 SGHRS, CDR2 YFSETQ. The V end was cut by 2 bases, the J end by 8 bases, with 11 bases between. This chain's CDR3 is CASSFLLGDEQFF. Here the CDR3 DNA reads TGCGCCAGCAGCTTTCTCCTCGGGGATGAGCAGTTCTTC.

A single count supports this clone. V is TRBV7-9 and J is TRBJ1-1, with 7 nucleotides matching TRBD1. This CDR3 has 12 residues. The J segment lost 9 bases and the V segment lost 2 bases, leaving 3 bases of the junction unmatched. Germline-derived CDR1 and CDR2 are SEHNR and FQNEAQ (reference sequence). DNA for the CDR3: TGTGCCAGCAGCTTAATGGGACAGCAAGCTTTCTTT. This gives the protein CASSLMGQQAFF.

The chain combines TRBV7-2 with TRBJ1-5; TRBD1 agrees at 11 bases. Germline V gene sequence: CDR1 SGHTA, CDR2 FQGNSA. V was pared by 4 bases and J by 6 bases, with 5 bases of the junction left unmatched. The CDR3 covers 15 residues. The CDR3 bases are TGTGCCAGCAGCTGGGGACAGGGGGACCGTCAGCCCCAGCATTTT. Protein: CASSWGQGDRQPQHF.

The chain uses TRBV27 and TRBJ1-6; 11 nucleotides match TRBD1. The CDR3 sequence is 14 residues long. J lost 8 bases, V lost 3 bases, and 0 bases had no gene match. CDR1 and CDR2 from the germline V gene are MNHEY and SMNVEV (reference sequence). The CDR3 sequence is CASSLGQGDSPLHF. The CDR3 DNA is TGTGCCAGCAGTTTGGGACAGGGGGATTCACCCCTCCACTTT.

The V gene is TRBV2, the J gene TRBJ1-5; 7 nucleotides agree with TRBD1. The CDR3 is 14 residues long. The germline V gene has CDR1 SNHLY and CDR2 FYNNEI. V gave up 7 bases and J gave up 4 bases; unmatched junction bases: 7. CDR3 sequence (DNA): TGTGCCAGCAAACGGGACAGCCAAAATCAGCCCCAGCATTTT. This codes for CASKRDSQNQPQHF.

Comment on this clone: The germline gene is not matched at one end of the junction; a read error may be the cause. The V and J genes are TRBV6-2 or TRBV6-3 and TRBJ1-1; 9 bases fit TRBD1. CDR3 length: 16 residues. Germline-derived CDR1 and CDR2 are MNHEY and SVGEGT. Here the CDR3 reads CASNYSTGGVNTEAFF. The CDR3 DNA reads as TGTGCCAGCAATTACTCGACAGGGGGTGTGAACACTGAAGCTTTCTTT.

V usage is TRBV5-4 and J usage is TRBJ2-2, with 9 bases aligning to TRBD1. Germline V lookup: CDR1 SGHNT, CDR2 YYREEE (reference sequence). The J segment lost 5 bases and the V segment lost 4 bases, leaving 6 bases of the junction unmatched. There are 15 residues in the CDR3. In nucleotides, the CDR3 is TGTGCCAGCAGCGGCGGACAGGGGTGGACCGGGGAGCTGTTTTTT. Its protein is CASSGGQGWTGELFF.

The V call is TRBV2, the J call TRBJ1-2; possible D gene TRBD1, 5 bases. V dropped 3 bases and J dropped 4 bases, with 18 bases sitting between them. CDR1 is SNHLY and CDR2 is FYNNEI in the germline V gene. The CDR3 sequence is 16 residues long. The CDR3 region is CASSDALAGESYGYTF. In DNA form, the CDR3 reads TGTGCCAGCAGTGACGCCCTCGCGGGGGAGAGCTATGGCTACACCTTC.

The chain recombines TRBV5-1 with TRBJ1-5; TRBD1 is a possible D gene (6 bases). Germline V gives CDR1 SGHRS, CDR2 YFSETQ. The CDR3 sequence is 15 residues long. Trimming removed 4 bases at V and 0 bases at J, with 11 bases between. Here the CDR3 DNA reads TGCGCCAGCAGCGGCAGGGGAGATAGCAATCAGCCCCAGCATTTT. Protein product: CASSGRGDSNQPQHF.

The V and J genes are TRBV7-2 and TRBJ1-4, with a possible D match to TRBD1 (6 bases). This CDR3 comprises 15 residues. The V and J ends lost 2 bases and 8 bases respectively, with 15 bases between them. CDR1 is SGHTA, CDR2 FQGNSA, per germline. CDR3 coding DNA: TGTGCCAGCAGCTTAACAGGGATGGTAGGAGAAAAACTGTTTTTT. As protein: CASSLTGMVGEKLFF.

This clone was detected once. The chain employs TRBV4-1 and TRBJ2-7; 7 nucleotides match TRBD2. The V gene end was trimmed by 0 bases and the J gene end by 0 bases; junction bases not matched to a gene: 5. The germline gives CDR1 MGHRA, CDR2 YSYEKL. CDR3 length equals 16 residues. The CDR3 is CASSQDYPGGSYEQYF. CDR3 DNA: TGCGCCAGCAGCCAAGATTATCCGGGGGGCTCCTACGAGCAGTACTTC.

This chain joins TRBV24-1 and TRBJ1-1; 7 bases are a match to TRBD1. J was trimmed by 1 base and V by 4 bases; bases with no gene match: 5. The CDR3 length is 15 residues. Germline V gene sequence: CDR1 KGHDR, CDR2 SFDVKD. CDR3 DNA: TGTGCCACCAGTGACTCAGGGGGGAGGAACACTGAAGCTTTCTTT. This encodes CATSDSGGRNTEAFF.

The chain is built from TRBV11-3 and TRBJ1-3; weak D call: TRBD1 (6 bases). The CDR3 totals 16 residues. The germline V and J ends were trimmed by 3 bases and 0 bases, with 12 bases remaining between them. Per the germline V gene, CDR1 is SGHNT and CDR2 is YENEEA. The CDR3 nucleotides are TGTGCCAGCAGCTTTGGCACAGGGCACTCTGGAAACACCATATATTTT. This codes for CASSFGTGHSGNTIYF.

This chain connects TRBV7-9 to TRBJ2-7; 12 bases line up with TRBD2. The germline V gene encodes CDR1 SEHNR and CDR2 FQNEAQ (reference sequence). J gave up 6 bases and V 8 bases, and 11 bases lay outside the gene matches. The CDR3 sequence is 15 residues long. The CDR3 region has the DNA TGTGCCAGCCGAGGGGCTAGCGGGGGGGCCGGCGAGCAGTACTTC. Translating gives CASRGASGGAGEQYF. The full variable domain, completed using reference TRBV7-9 and TRBJ2-7, is DTGVSQNPRHKITKRGQNVTFRCDPISEHNRLYWYRQTLGQGPEFLTYFQNEAQLEKSRLLSDRFSAERPKGSFSTLEIQRTEQGDSAMYLCASRGASGGAGEQYFGPGTRLTVT.

The chain is built from TRBV29-1 and TRBJ2-5, with TRBD2 identical over 10 bases. Germline values: CDR1 SQVTM, CDR2 ANQGSEA. There are 13 residues in the CDR3. Trimming at V came to 4 bases and at J to 9 bases, leaving 8 bases not matched to a gene. The CDR3, as DNA: TGCAGCGTTGTGGTCGTAGCGGGAGGTCCCCAGTACTTC. Its protein product is CSVVVVAGGPQYF.

This CDR3 reads CASSWEQGVRTEAFF. The CDR3 DNA reads TGTGCCAGCAGTTGGGAACAGGGGGTAAGAACTGAAGCTTTCTTT. V gene TRBV6-5 combines with J gene TRBJ1-1, with 8 nucleotides matching TRBD1. This CDR3 contains 15 residues. With V trimmed by 4 bases and J by 5 bases, 9 bases remained unmatched. CDR1 and CDR2 (germline): MNHEY, SVGAGI.

This clone was recorded once. This sequence joins TRBV5-6 and TRBJ1-6; the D gene is possibly TRBD1 (6 bases). V dropped 8 bases and J dropped 10 bases, with 25 bases sitting between them. The CDR3 spans 16 residues. The germline V gene has CDR1 SGHDT and CDR2 YYEEEE. The CDR3 DNA is TGTGCCAGTAGGCGCCGTAGGTCAGGGGTTCGGTCACCCCTCCACTTT. Amino acid sequence: CASRRRRSGVRSPLHF.

The chain couples TRBV11-2 to TRBJ2-5; maybe TRBD2 (5 bases). Germline CDR1 is SGHAT and CDR2 is FQNNGV. Deletions cut 7 bases from V and 5 bases from J, with 11 bases between. The CDR3 extends over 12 amino acids. This CDR3 reads CASTTWEETQYF. The CDR3, as DNA: TGTGCCAGCACGACGTGGGAGGAGACCCAGTACTTC.

The rearrangement joins TRBV27 to TRBJ2-6, with 8 bases identical to TRBD1. Germline lookup yields CDR1 MNHEY and CDR2 SMNVEV (reference sequence). Unmatched junction bases numbered 5, after V lost 6 bases and J lost 1 base. The CDR3 totals 16 residues. CDR3 residues: CASSGTGQSGANVLTF. CDR3 in DNA: TGTGCCAGCAGCGGGACAGGTCAATCTGGGGCCAACGTCCTGACTTTC.

This chain connects TRBV12-5 to TRBJ2-5, with D tentatively TRBD2 (6 bases). The CDR3 runs 13 residues. The V and J ends lost 1 base and 5 bases respectively, with 8 bases between them. Germline V CDR1 and CDR2: LGHNT, FRNRAP. CDR3 residues: CASGLGRGETQYF. The DNA for the CDR3 is TGTGCTAGTGGTTTGGGCCGGGGGGAGACCCAGTACTTC. Using reference TRBV12-5 and TRBJ2-5 for the parts outside the CDR3, the full variable domain is DARVTQTPRHKVTEMGQEVTMRCQPILGHNTVFWYRQTMMQGLELLAYFRNRAPLDDSGMPKDRFSAEMPDATLATLKIQPSEPRDSAVYFCASGLGRGETQYFGPGTRLLVL.

This sequence joins TRBV5-1 and TRBJ2-7; TRBD2 matches at 12 bases. The V and J ends lost 4 bases and 0 bases, in that order; junction bases with no gene match: 5. The CDR3 length is 16 residues. Germline V gene sequence: CDR1 SGHRS, CDR2 YFSETQ. CDR3 region: CASSERTSGVSYEQYF. The CDR3 region has the DNA TGCGCCAGCAGCGAAAGGACTAGCGGGGTCTCCTACGAGCAGTACTTC.

This clone was observed once. This sequence joins TRBV11-1 and TRBJ2-3, with D possibly TRBD1 on 6 matching bases. Trimming pared 5 bases from V and 5 bases from J, leaving 17 bases between. Germline CDR1 is SGHAT and CDR2 is FQDESV (reference sequence). CDR3 size: 15 residues. DNA for the CDR3: TGTGCCAGCAGCCTCGTCTCAGGGGCGAGAGATACGCAGTATTTT. Translating gives CASSLVSGARDTQYF.

The chain couples TRBV9 to TRBJ1-1; D gene ambiguous. From germline, CDR1 is SGDLS and CDR2 YYNGEE. The CDR3 length is 14 residues. The V end was cut by 4 bases, the J end by 5 bases, with 15 bases between. CDR3: CASSFDGSGTEAFF. The CDR3 DNA reads as TGTGCCAGCAGCTTCGATGGCAGTGGTACTGAAGCTTTCTTT.

The chain uses TRBV3-1 (or the pseudogene TRBV3-2) and TRBJ2-1; D ambiguous. Trimming took off 5 bases at V and 5 bases at J, with 7 bases between the two ends. CDR3 size: 12 residues. CDR1 LGHDT and CDR2 YNNKEL come from the germline V gene (reference sequence). CDR3 bases: TGTGCCAGCAGCTTACTCCACAATGAGCAGTTCTTC. Amino acids: CASSLLHNEQFF.

The chain joins TRBV13 to TRBJ1-2, with 7 nucleotides matching TRBD1. Germline V lookup: CDR1 PRHDT, CDR2 FYEKMQ (reference sequence). This CDR3 has 12 amino acids. Trimming at V came to 5 bases and at J to 4 bases, leaving 1 base not matched to a gene. The CDR3 DNA sequence: TGTGCCAGCAGCCCAGGGGGCTATGGCTACACCTTC. This gives the protein CASSPGGYGYTF.

The gene calls are TRBV16 and TRBJ2-1; 8 nucleotides agree with TRBD2. In germline, CDR1 is KGHSY, CDR2 FQNENV. The CDR3 loop spans 14 amino acids. V lost 4 bases to trimming and J lost 4 bases; unmatched junction nucleotides: 3. The CDR3 DNA follows: TGTGCCAGCAGCCTAGCGGGGATATACAATGAGCAGTTCTTC. This gives the protein CASSLAGIYNEQFF.